This passage covers 32 T cell receptor beta chains from one sample sequenced in a study of blood T cell repertoires in COVID-19. The table came from immunoSEQ multiplex PCR; TCRdb's copy has only in-frame clones and leaves some out. The sample holds about 400,000 clones, 70% to 90% seen once. Material for sequencing was PBMCs or T cells enriched from blood (not recorded which). The receptors shown here come from a woman in her late teens or twenties with acute COVID-19.

The rearrangement links TRBV18 to TRBJ1-1, with 8 bases aligning to TRBD1. The CDR3 totals 14 residues. CDR1 is KGHSH and CDR2 is LQKENI in the germline V gene. With 7 bases clipped from V and 3 bases from J, the junction kept 7 bases outside the gene matches. The CDR3 region is CASYLTGVDTEAFF. CDR3 coding DNA: TGTGCCAGCTACCTGACAGGGGTAGACACTGAAGCTTTCTTT.

V is TRBV14 and J is TRBJ1-4; 7 bases are shared with TRBD1. The CDR3 consists of 15 residues. Germline trimming cut 5 bases from V and 4 bases from J; bases unmatched to any gene: 7. Germline V gene sequence: CDR1 SGHDN, CDR2 FVKESK. CDR3 sequence: CASSFQTGLNEKLFF. CDR3 in DNA: TGTGCCAGCAGCTTCCAGACAGGGCTTAATGAAAAACTGTTTTTT.

The chain uses TRBV5-4 and TRBJ2-1; 10 bases line up with TRBD2. The junction had 12 bases not matched to a gene; V was cut back by 3 bases and J by 9 bases. Germline V gives CDR1 SGHNT, CDR2 YYREEE (reference sequence). This CDR3 spans 16 amino acids. The chain's CDR3 is CASSSGESGRGGEQFF. The CDR3 DNA is TGTGCCAGCAGCTCGGGCGAGAGCGGGAGGGGGGGTGAGCAGTTCTTC.

The V and J genes are TRBV5-8 and TRBJ2-7, with 7 bases aligning to TRBD1. Trimming cost V 1 base and J 4 bases; bases outside gene matches: 5. The CDR3 is 14 amino acids. Germline CDR1 and CDR2: SGHTS and YDEGEE. The CDR3 protein is CASSLSGGAYEQYF. CDR3 coding DNA: TGTGCCAGCAGCTTGTCAGGGGGAGCTTACGAGCAGTACTTC.

This clone came up once. The chain recombines TRBV7-2 with TRBJ2-1; 12 bases line up with TRBD2. Germline lookup yields CDR1 SGHTA and CDR2 FQGNSA. There are 14 residues in the CDR3. Trimming cost V 5 bases and J 9 bases; bases outside gene matches: 5. CDR3 protein: CASSNPGLAGEQFF. The CDR3 DNA reads as TGTGCCAGCAGCAACCCGGGACTAGCGGGTGAGCAGTTCTTC.

This chain connects TRBV2 to TRBJ1-2; TRBD1 might be the D (5 bases). Trimming took off 0 bases at V and 6 bases at J, with 17 bases between the two ends. This CDR3 is built from 16 residues. Germline loops: CDR1 SNHLY, CDR2 FYNNEI. CDR3 nucleotides: TGTGCCAGCAGTGAAGCGCGTTCGACAGCACTGGATGGCTACACCTTC. Protein product: CASSEARSTALDGYTF.

Regarding this clone: A read error may produce the germline difference seen at one junction end. The chain employs TRBV13 and TRBJ1-5; 12 bases are shared with TRBD1. This CDR3 contains 17 residues. CDR1 and CDR2 (germline): PRHDT, FYEKMQ (reference sequence). This CDR3 is CAGSLAGTGGLNQPQHF. The CDR3 coding sequence is TGTGCCGGCAGCTTAGCTGGGACAGGGGGCCTCAATCAGCCCCAGCATTTT. Drawing the rest from reference TRBV13 and TRBJ1-5, the complete variable domain is AAGVIQSPRHLIKEKRETATLKCYPIPRHDTVYWYQQGPGQDPQFLISFYEKMQSDKGSIPDRFSAQQFSDYHSELNMSSLELGDSALYFCAGSLAGTGGLNQPQHFGDGTRLSIL.

V and J are TRBV29-1 and TRBJ1-2; possibly TRBD1 for D (5 bases). Trimming took off 7 bases at V and 4 bases at J, with 16 bases between the two ends. Germline CDR1 and CDR2: SQVTM and ANQGSEA. The CDR3 loop spans 13 amino acids. CDR3 loop: CSALEMGGYGYTF. The CDR3 region has the DNA TGCAGCGCGCTCGAAATGGGGGGCTATGGCTACACCTTC.

The J gene is TRBJ1-1, the V gene TRBV2; 8 bases are a match to TRBD1. The length of the CDR3 is 16 residues. Germline CDR1 SNHLY, CDR2 FYNNEI. The ends lost 0 bases at V and 7 bases at J; junction bases unmatched: 10. CDR3 sequence (DNA): TGTGCCAGCAGTGAAGCGCGGAACAGGGGGAGAATTGAAGCTTTCTTT. It translates to CASSEARNRGRIEAFF.

The chain carries TRBV4-3 and TRBJ2-2; 8 bases line up with TRBD2. The V and J ends lost 0 bases and 5 bases, in that order; junction bases with no gene match: 5. Germline V gene lookup returns CDR1 LGHNA and CDR2 YSLEER. This CDR3 region has 16 residues. The CDR3 protein is CASSQDPLAGTGELFF. The DNA for the CDR3 is TGCGCCAGCAGCCAAGACCCCCTAGCGGGTACCGGGGAGCTGTTTTTT.

V gene TRBV15 combines with J gene TRBJ2-7; D possibly corresponds to TRBD1 (6 bases). Germline V gene data show CDR1 as LNHNV and CDR2 as YYDKDF (reference sequence). The CDR3 is made up of 15 amino acids. With 2 bases removed from V and 4 bases from J, the gap between germline ends came to 15 bases. The CDR3 DNA sequence: TGTGCCACCAGCAGACAAGGACAGAGAATTTACGAGCAGTACTTC. Its translation is CATSRQGQRIYEQYF.

The chain employs TRBV11-2 and TRBJ2-7; 8 nucleotides match TRBD2. Germline CDR1 and CDR2: SGHAT and FQNNGV. V lost 5 bases to trimming and J lost 1 base; unmatched junction nucleotides: 13. The CDR3 is made up of 17 amino acids. For the CDR3, the DNA is TGTGCCAGCAGCCTCCAGACCGGGACTAGTTATTCCTACGAGCAGTACTTC. Translating it yields CASSLQTGTSYSYEQYF.

The count of this clone is one. The rearrangement links TRBV5-4 to TRBJ2-7, with 10 bases that match TRBD1. CDR3 size: 14 residues. J gave up 6 bases and V 4 bases, and 7 bases lay outside the gene matches. Per the germline V gene, CDR1 is SGHNT and CDR2 is YYREEE (reference sequence). The DNA for the CDR3 is TGTGCCAGCAGCGCGGGACAGGGGCCCTCCGAGCAGTACTTC. Translating gives CASSAGQGPSEQYF.

This chain joins TRBV4-3 and TRBJ2-7; no definite D call. Trimming left V 1 base short and J 0 bases short, with 10 bases between. CDR1 is LGHNA and CDR2 is YSLEER in the germline V gene. This CDR3 region has 15 residues. The CDR3 reads CASSQAFLSSYEQYF. Written as DNA, the CDR3 is TGCGCCAGCAGCCAAGCCTTCCTGAGCTCCTACGAGCAGTACTTC.

The chain links TRBV9 to TRBJ2-3; tentative D call: TRBD2 (5 bases). This CDR3 spans 13 amino acids. Trimming removed 4 bases at V and 6 bases at J, with 12 bases between. Per germline, CDR1 SGDLS and CDR2 YYNGEE. CDR3 in DNA: TGTGCCAGCAGCACCCCTAGCCGTGATACGCAGTATTTT. As protein: CASSTPSRDTQYF.

This clone was detected a few times. This chain joins TRBV7-8 and TRBJ1-6; the match to TRBD1 covers 8 bases. CDR1 and CDR2 from the germline V gene are SGHVS and FQNEAQ. The CDR3 length is 15 residues. Trimming cost V 5 bases and J 7 bases; bases outside gene matches: 7. In DNA form, the CDR3 reads TGTGCCAGCAGCCCAAGGACAGGGCCGAATTCACCCCTCCACTTT. This encodes CASSPRTGPNSPLHF.

The V gene is TRBV5-6, the J gene TRBJ1-2; 7 nucleotides align to TRBD1. V was clipped by 4 bases and J by 6 bases; unmatched bases: 6. The CDR3 runs 13 residues. Germline CDR1 SGHDT, CDR2 YYEEEE. The DNA of the CDR3 is TGTGCCAGCAGCCTAGGGGGCTTCGATGGCTACACCTTC. Encoded protein: CASSLGGFDGYTF.

Written as DNA, the CDR3 is TGCGCCAGCAGTTTCTTTCCAGGGAAGAACACCGGGGAGCTGTTTTTT. Protein product: CASSFFPGKNTGELFF. This rearrangement joins TRBV5-1 to TRBJ2-2; D may be TRBD1 (5 bases). Per germline, CDR1 SGHRS and CDR2 YFSETQ. The V and J ends lost 5 bases and 1 base respectively, with 15 bases between them. The CDR3 spans 16 residues.

As to this clone: The junction departs from germline at one end; a sequencing error may be responsible. The genes are TRBV2 and TRBJ2-5; 9 bases line up with TRBD1. This CDR3 has 15 residues. Per germline, CDR1 SNHLY and CDR2 FYNNEI. The CDR3 is CASREGRTGVETQYF. CDR3 in DNA: TGTGCCAGCAGGGAAGGCAGGACAGGGGTCGAGACCCAGTACTTC.

The gene calls are TRBV5-8 and TRBJ1-2; 9 bases are shared with TRBD1. The germline V gene has CDR1 SGHTS and CDR2 YDEGEE. The CDR3 runs 15 residues. V was pared by 1 base and J by 6 bases, with 7 bases of the junction left unmatched. This CDR3 reads CASSLPGTGIDGYTF. The CDR3 DNA follows: TGTGCCAGCAGCTTGCCCGGGACAGGGATTGATGGCTACACCTTC.

V is TRBV27 and J is TRBJ2-3; TRBD2 matches 12 bases. Germline loops: CDR1 MNHEY, CDR2 SMNVEV (reference sequence). Losses at the gene ends were 6 bases for V and 2 bases for J; bases not matched to a gene: 9. This CDR3 has 17 residues. The CDR3 region is CASRRTPSGRDTDTQYF. The DNA for the CDR3 is TGTGCCAGCAGGCGTACCCCTAGCGGGAGGGACACAGATACGCAGTATTTT.

This rearrangement joins TRBV7-8 to TRBJ1-2; perhaps TRBD1 as D (5 bases). With 2 bases removed from V and 6 bases from J, the gap between germline ends came to 22 bases. CDR3 length: 17 amino acids. Germline V gene lookup returns CDR1 SGHVS and CDR2 FQNEAQ. The CDR3 region is CASSLKGVRGAQNGYTF. The CDR3 DNA sequence: TGTGCCAGCAGCTTAAAGGGTGTAAGGGGCGCACAGAATGGCTACACCTTC.

The CDR3 DNA reads as TGTGCCAGTAGTTCCGGACAGGGAAGGGTTGGCAAAAACATTCAGTACTTC. Encoded protein: CASSSGQGRVGKNIQYF. This sequence joins TRBV19 and TRBJ2-4, with 8 positions matching TRBD1. The CDR3 loop spans 17 amino acids. Germline CDR1 is LNHDA and CDR2 is SQIVND (reference sequence). Trimming took 5 bases from V and 3 from J; bases not matched to a gene: 12.

Points on this clone: Other DNA sequences within the sample encode an identical CDR3. The V call is TRBV5-1, the J call TRBJ1-2, with D tentatively TRBD1 (6 bases). The V end lost 4 bases, the J end lost 2 bases, and 12 bases lay between the germline ends. CDR3 size: 14 residues. CDR1 is SGHRS, CDR2 YFSETQ, per germline. The CDR3 is CASSPGTTNYGYTF. CDR3 sequence (DNA): TGCGCCAGCAGCCCGGGGACAACCAACTATGGCTACACCTTC.

This CDR3 is CASSPHPGYREYTF. In DNA form, the CDR3 reads TGTGCCAGCAGTCCACACCCAGGATACAGGGAGTACACCTTC. This chain joins TRBV28 and TRBJ1-2; possibly TRBD1 for D (6 bases). Trimming shortened V by 5 bases and J by 11 bases, and 21 bases separated the two germline ends. The CDR3 spans 14 residues. Germline lookup yields CDR1 MDHEN and CDR2 SYDVKM.

The V call is TRBV7-2, the J call TRBJ2-1; D ambiguous. Germline CDR1 is SGHTA and CDR2 is FQGNSA. This CDR3 is built from 13 residues. Trimming pared 2 bases from V and 6 bases from J, leaving 8 bases between. This CDR3 reads CASSLILRNEQFF. CDR3 bases: TGTGCCAGCAGCTTAATCCTGCGCAATGAGCAGTTCTTC.

Here the CDR3 DNA reads TGTGCCAGCAGTTACGATCCGGTGACCTACGAGCAGTACTTC. Translated, it gives CASSYDPVTYEQYF. The J gene is TRBJ2-7, the V gene TRBV6-5; D is undetermined. V lost 2 bases and J 2 bases, leaving 10 bases between the germline ends. Germline V lookup: CDR1 MNHEY, CDR2 SVGAGI. This CDR3 has 14 residues.

The chain employs TRBV7-9 and TRBJ2-3; TRBD2 aligns across 7 bases. With V trimmed by 2 bases and J by 4 bases, 6 bases remained unmatched. CDR1 and CDR2 from the germline V gene are SEHNR and FQNEAQ (reference sequence). The CDR3 totals 15 residues. Written as DNA, the CDR3 is TGTGCCAGCAGCTTAAGTGCGGGAGCAGCAGATACGCAGTATTTT. Its protein product is CASSLSAGAADTQYF.

This chain connects TRBV28 to TRBJ2-7, with 10 positions matching TRBD1. The CDR3 extends over 16 amino acids. Looked up from germline, CDR1 is MDHEN and CDR2 is SYDVKM. V lost 4 bases, J lost 3 bases, and 9 bases stayed unmatched. CDR3 nucleotides: TGTGCCAGCAGTTCAAGAATGCGGACAGGGGGCTACGAGCAGTACTTC. It specifies CASSSRMRTGGYEQYF.

This rearrangement joins TRBV7-9 to TRBJ1-2, with D unresolved. Trimming cost V 1 base and J 3 bases, with 6 bases left between them. This CDR3 spans 13 amino acids. Germline CDR1 SEHNR, CDR2 FQNEAQ (reference sequence). CDR3 protein: CASSLEQHYGYTF. The CDR3, as DNA: TGTGCCAGCAGCTTAGAACAGCACTATGGCTACACCTTC.

This clone was picked up one time. The chain uses TRBV6-5 and TRBJ2-7; 10 bases line up with TRBD1. V lost 6 bases and J lost 2; bases outside the gene matches: 4. The CDR3 has 14 amino acids. CDR1 and CDR2 (germline): MNHEY, SVGAGI. This CDR3 reads CASSHGQGAYEQYF. CDR3 bases: TGTGCCAGCAGCCACGGACAGGGGGCCTACGAGCAGTACTTC.

The V gene is TRBV2, the J gene TRBJ1-5; the D gene is possibly TRBD1 (5 bases). Germline loops: CDR1 SNHLY, CDR2 FYNNEI. This CDR3 has 11 residues. The V end was cut by 8 bases, the J end by 5 bases, with 7 bases between. CDR3 coding DNA: TGTGCCAGCGGGGGGGATCAGCCCCAGCATTTT. As protein: CASGGDQPQHF.